This T cell receptor beta chain was retrieved from a study of blood T cell repertoires in COVID-19. About the study: Sites in the United States, Italy and Spain provided acute and convalescent COVID-19 samples. PBMCs, B-cell-depleted T cells, or T cells were the source of the cDNA or gDNA that made up the material.

Authors' methods: Amplification from reference gene primers served as the basis for estimated nucleated cell counts. Data came from immunoSEQ multiplex PCR; TCRdb stores just in-frame clones and leaves some out. V, J and clone size are taken as reported in that table, and D and trimming were inferred from the DNA itself. The sample consists of around 170,000 clones, roughly four fifths of them appearing once. Seattle patients were enrolled while actively infected and followed longitudinally. The germline V gene encodes CDR1 SNHLY and CDR2 FYNNEI. CDR3 length equals 13 residues. V was clipped by 10 bases and J by 5 bases; unmatched bases: 10.

This chain links TRBV2 with TRBJ2-5, with TRBD2 matching over 7 bases. The sample taken for sequencing was peripheral blood. This sequence was found in a woman aged 70 to 79 with COVID-19, enrolled during active disease. The CDR3 protein is CATKDGGLETQYF. CDR3 in DNA: TGTGCCACCAAGGACGGGGGGTTGGAGACCCAGTACTTC.